This TCR beta chain derives from a study of cytomegalovirus exposure and HLA in healthy donors. Assay: immunoSEQ multiplex PCR; the TCRdb copy retains only in-frame clones and omits some. The sample holds some 98,000 clones, over 75% seen once. The V gene lost 5 bases and the J gene lost 3 bases, with 12 bases spanning the gap. Germline V gene lookup returns CDR1 SGHTA and CDR2 FQGTGA. The CDR3 is 14 residues long. The sample comprised PBMCs. This receptor was obtained from a man younger than 35 in good health and CMV-seropositive. This sequence joins TRBV7-3 and TRBJ2-3, with D possibly matching TRBD2 (7 bases). The CDR3 nucleotides are TGTGCCAGCAGCCAAGCGGGACAAACAGATACGCAGTATTTT. Its translation: CASSQAGQTDTQYF. The entire variable domain, with the rest obtained from reference TRBV7-3 and TRBJ2-3, is as follows: GAGVSQTPSNKVTEKGKYVELRCDPISGHTALYWYRQSLGQGPEFLIYFQGTGAADDSGLPNDRFFAVRPEGSVSTLKIQRTERGDSAVYLCASSQAGQTDTQYFGPGTRLTVL.